This record looks at one T cell receptor beta chain sequence and its context. The sample belongs to a study of graft-versus-host responses after intestinal transplantation. Overall study: Once they had received anti-thymocyte globulin induction, all recipients took tacrolimus and steroids for 2 to 4 years.

Assay: immunoSEQ multiplex PCR; the TCRdb copy retains only in-frame clones and omits some. The sample includes about 19,000 clones, around 35% of them seen just once. Germline V gives CDR1 KGHSH, CDR2 LQKENI. V lost 3 bases, J lost 1 base, and 12 bases lay in between. This CDR3 spans 16 amino acids. The sample in question was alloreactive CD4+ T cells from a mixed lymphocyte reaction culture, obtained before transplantation. Stated subset: CFSE-low proliferating T cells sorted from approximately 6-day pre-transplant mixed lymphocyte reaction (GvH or HvG direction). The chain has TRBV18 and TRBJ1-4; TRBD1 might be the D (6 bases). The source is a human patient who was an organ donor for intestinal transplantation. The chain's CDR3 is CASSPFRGKTNEKLFF. The CDR3 nucleotides read TGTGCCAGCTCACCTTTCAGGGGAAAAACTAATGAAAAACTGTTTTTT.